The rows below give T cell receptor beta chains drawn from one sample of a study of blood T cell repertoires in COVID-19. Using immunoSEQ multiplex PCR, the repertoire was profiled, and TCRdb retains in-frame clones only, with some absent. The sample consists of some 300,000 clones, around 89% of them appearing once. Sequences were obtained from peripheral blood. The receptors derive from a woman between 50 and 59 years old with COVID-19, enrolled during active disease. CDR3s include the opening cysteine and the closing phenylalanine or tryptophan. A D gene is named only where the DNA matches it firmly. A row's size may be missing; if present it is once, few, many or a size class.

>-|TRBD1|TRBV19|TRBJ1-5
TGTGCCAGTAGTATGAGGACAGGGGGCGATAGGAAACCCCAGCATTTT
CASSMRTGGDRKPQHF
>-|TRBD2|TRBV5-1|TRBJ2-7
TGCGCCAGCAGCCGTACTCTAGCGGGAGGGTACGAGCAGTACTTC
CASSRTLAGGYEQYF
>-|-|TRBV10-1|TRBJ1-2
TGCGCCAGCAGTGAGTCGGGGCGAGAACTCTATGGCTACACCTTC
CASSESGRELYGYTF
>-|TRBD2|TRBV6-6|TRBJ2-7
TGTGCCAGCACCGATGGGGCTAGCGGGAGCTACGAGCAGTACTTC
CASTDGASGSYEQYF
>-|-|TRBV6-2/TRBV6-3|TRBJ2-5
TGTGCCAGCAGTCAACCAGCGGGTGGAGCGGAGACCCAGTACTTC
CASSQPAGGAETQYF
>-|-|TRBV3-1/TRBV3-2|TRBJ1-4
TGTGCCAGCAGCGAGGGAGGGTGGGATGAAAAACTGTTTTTT
CASSEGGWDEKLFF
>-|-|TRBV9|TRBJ2-1
TGTGCCAGCAGCTCCCGAGCGGAACCTGAGAATGAGCAGTTCTTC
CASSSRAEPENEQFF
>-|-|TRBV2|TRBJ1-2
TGTGCCAGCAGTGAGGCAGGGATAGGCGGCCACACCTTC
CASSEAGIGGHTF
>once|-|TRBV7-9|TRBJ1-3
TGTGCCAGCAGCTTATGGGCCCTGGGCAGCTCTGGAAACACCATATATTTT
CASSLWALGSSGNTIYF
>-|TRBD2|TRBV11-3|TRBJ2-1
TGTGCCAGCAGCTTCGGGACTAGCACCTACAATGAGCAGTTCTTC
CASSFGTSTYNEQFF
>few|TRBD1|TRBV15|TRBJ1-5
TGTGCCACCAGCGACCCGGGACAGGGGATAAATCAGCCCCAGCATTTT
CATSDPGQGINQPQHF
>-|-|TRBV13|TRBJ2-7
TGTGCCAGCAGCTTAGAAGTCAGGGGCTACGAGCAGTACTTC
CASSLEVRGYEQYF
>-|TRBD2|TRBV7-2|TRBJ2-2
TGTGCCAGCAGCTTAGCGGTCCGTAGCGGGAGGGTTAACACCGGGGAGCTGTTTTTT
CASSLAVRSGRVNTGELFF